This T cell receptor (beta chain) came from a study of cytomegalovirus exposure and HLA in healthy donors. General study points: A later analysis found that most CMV-associated TCR beta chains appeared HLA-restricted. Reports state that TCR beta sequences accurately predicted most subjects' HLA-A and HLA-B alleles. In an earlier analysis, in 620 or so donors, most V segments appeared productive either ~90% or ~30% of the time.

Vbeta (60) and Jbeta (13) primers were used in the PCR. Only in-frame clones appear in the TCRdb table, and some are missing; sequencing was by immunoSEQ multiplex PCR. Of 90,000 to 120,000 clones detected, more than 65% appear once; the ten largest clones hold approximately 2%. Regarding this clone: Its target is not known.

Losses at the gene ends were 0 bases for V and 4 bases for J; bases not matched to a gene: 5. The CDR3 is 14 amino acids. The germline CDR1 and CDR2 sequences are GTSNPN and SVGIG (reference sequence). This receptor was taken from a man under 40 in good health and CMV-seronegative. V gene TRBV30 combines with J gene TRBJ2-7; 8 bases align to TRBD2. Input material: PBMCs. The CDR3 coding sequence is TGTGCCTGGAGTGTTGTAGCGGGGCAATACGAGCAGTACTTC. Amino acids: CAWSVVAGQYEQYF.